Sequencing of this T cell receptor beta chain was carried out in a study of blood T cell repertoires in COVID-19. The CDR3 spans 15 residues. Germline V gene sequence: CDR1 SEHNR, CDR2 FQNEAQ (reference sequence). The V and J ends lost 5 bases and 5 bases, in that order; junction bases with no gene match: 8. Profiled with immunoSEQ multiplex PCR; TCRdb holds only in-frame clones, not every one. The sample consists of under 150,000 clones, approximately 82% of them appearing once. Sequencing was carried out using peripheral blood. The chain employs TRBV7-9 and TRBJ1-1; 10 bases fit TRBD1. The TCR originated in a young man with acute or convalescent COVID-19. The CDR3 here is CASSGQGQGRTEAFF. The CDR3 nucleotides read TGTGCCAGCAGCGGGCAGGGACAGGGGAGGACTGAAGCTTTCTTT.